This TCR beta chain was captured by sequencing in a study of breast tumors, draining lymph nodes, adjacent tissues. Germline V lookup: CDR1 MRHNA, CDR2 SNTAGT. V lost 5 bases, J lost 7 bases, and 5 bases stayed unmatched. The CDR3 extends over 14 amino acids. Broader study findings: That most tumor T cells come from lymph nodes remained unproven. Findings are consistent with lymph node origin and intratumoral expansion of most tumor T cells. Luminal-like breast cancer showed significantly greater tumor-nontumor repertoire similarity than basal-like breast cancer did. Compared with lymph nodes, tumors were less diverse; compared with nontumor tissue, more.

TCRdb re-called the multiplex PCR reads through MiXCR, storing one row per CDR3 protein. The sample contains fewer than 200,000 distinct CDR3 sequences, about 30% of which appear only once. Axillary draining lymph nodes of breast cancer patients supplied the node samples. For this clonotype: Its antigen is not known. A much larger clone lies a single base off, so this may be a read error.

This TCR derives from a female donor with breast cancer. Some clones in this sample may be carry-over from other donors' samples. The V gene is TRBV6-4, the J gene TRBJ1-2, with TRBD1 matching 12 bases. Material for sequencing was axillary lymph node tissue. The CDR3 is CASSRGTGGSGYTF. CDR3 bases: TGTGCCAGCAGTCGAGGGACAGGGGGCAGTGGCTACACCTTC.